This TCR beta chain was profiled in a study of blood T cell repertoires in COVID-19. Study background: Italy, Spain and the United States were the sources of the convalescent and acute COVID-19 samples.

This clone has just a few counts. Clones were sequenced by immunoSEQ multiplex PCR, and TCRdb holds only the in-frame ones, with some missing. Among about 16,000 clones listed, around nine tenths were seen once. In germline, CDR1 is LGHNA, CDR2 YSLEER. This CDR3 region has 16 residues. Germline trimming cut 1 base from V and 4 bases from J; bases unmatched to any gene: 9. The sample comprised peripheral blood. The chain has TRBV4-3 and TRBJ1-2; TRBD1 aligns across 7 bases. The sequence derives from a woman of 80 years or more with COVID-19, enrolled during active disease. CDR3 loop: CASSQARQGWGYGYTF. The CDR3 bases are TGCGCCAGCAGCCAAGCGAGACAGGGCTGGGGCTATGGCTACACCTTC.